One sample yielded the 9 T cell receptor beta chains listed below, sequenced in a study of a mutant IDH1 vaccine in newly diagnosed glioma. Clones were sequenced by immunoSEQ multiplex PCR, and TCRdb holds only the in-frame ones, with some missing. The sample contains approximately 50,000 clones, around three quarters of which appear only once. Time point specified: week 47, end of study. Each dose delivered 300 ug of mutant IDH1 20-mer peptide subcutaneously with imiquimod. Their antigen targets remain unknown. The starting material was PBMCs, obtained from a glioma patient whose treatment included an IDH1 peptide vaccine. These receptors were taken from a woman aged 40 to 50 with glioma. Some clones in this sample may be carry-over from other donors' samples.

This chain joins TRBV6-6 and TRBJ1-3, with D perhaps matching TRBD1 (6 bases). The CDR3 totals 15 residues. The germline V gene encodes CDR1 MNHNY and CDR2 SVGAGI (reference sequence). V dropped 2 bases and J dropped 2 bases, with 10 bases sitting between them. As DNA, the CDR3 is TGTGCCAGCAGTTACGGGGGGCCTGCTGGAAACACCATATATTTT. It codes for CASSYGGPAGNTIYF.

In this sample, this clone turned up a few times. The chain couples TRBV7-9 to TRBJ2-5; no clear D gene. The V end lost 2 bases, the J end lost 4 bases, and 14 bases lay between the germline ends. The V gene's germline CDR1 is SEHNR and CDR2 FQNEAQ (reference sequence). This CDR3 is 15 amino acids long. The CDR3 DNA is TGTGCCAGCAGCTTAAGAGGTCCAACGGGAGAGACCCAGTACTTC. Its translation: CASSLRGPTGETQYF.

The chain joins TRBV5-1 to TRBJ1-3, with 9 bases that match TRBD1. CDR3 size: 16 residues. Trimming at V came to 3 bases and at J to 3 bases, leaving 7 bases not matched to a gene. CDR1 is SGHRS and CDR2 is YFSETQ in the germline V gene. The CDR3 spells CASSSDGTGSGNTIYF. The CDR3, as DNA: TGCGCCAGCAGCTCGGACGGGACAGGGAGTGGAAACACCATATATTTT.

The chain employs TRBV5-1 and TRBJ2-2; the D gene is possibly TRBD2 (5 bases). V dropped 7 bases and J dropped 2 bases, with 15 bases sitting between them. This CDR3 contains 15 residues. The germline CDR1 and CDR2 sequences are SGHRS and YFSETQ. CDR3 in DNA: TGCGCCAGCCGCCCCTCCGGACTCAACACCGGGGAGCTGTTTTTT. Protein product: CASRPSGLNTGELFF.

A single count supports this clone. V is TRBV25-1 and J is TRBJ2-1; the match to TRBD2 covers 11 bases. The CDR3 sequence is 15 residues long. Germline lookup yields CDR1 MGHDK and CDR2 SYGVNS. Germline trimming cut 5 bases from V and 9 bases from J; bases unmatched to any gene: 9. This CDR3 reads CASSPYSGGASEQFF. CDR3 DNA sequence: TGTGCCAGCAGTCCCTATAGCGGGGGGGCCTCTGAGCAGTTCTTC.

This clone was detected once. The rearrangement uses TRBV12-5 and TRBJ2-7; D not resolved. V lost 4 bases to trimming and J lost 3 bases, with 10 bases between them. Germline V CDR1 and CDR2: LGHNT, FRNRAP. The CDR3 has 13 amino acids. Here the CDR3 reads CASGWSPGYEQYF. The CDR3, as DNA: TGTGCTAGTGGTTGGAGTCCAGGCTACGAGCAGTACTTC.

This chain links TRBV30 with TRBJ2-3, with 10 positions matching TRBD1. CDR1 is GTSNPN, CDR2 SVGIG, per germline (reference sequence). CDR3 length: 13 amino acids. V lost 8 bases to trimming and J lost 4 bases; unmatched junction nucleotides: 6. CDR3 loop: CAHTTGGADTQYF. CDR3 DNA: TGTGCCCACACGACAGGGGGCGCAGATACGCAGTATTTT.

The CDR3 region is CASSQESMGNTIYF. DNA for the CDR3: TGCGCCAGCAGCCAAGAATCAATGGGAAACACCATATATTTT. This chain connects TRBV4-1 to TRBJ1-3; D gene uncertain. This CDR3 comprises 14 residues. Trimming cost V 0 bases and J 4 bases, with 7 bases left between them. Germline assignment: CDR1 MGHRA and CDR2 YSYEKL.

CDR3 DNA: TGTGCCAGCAGCTTGGAGCTGGGGAACTATGGCTACACCTTC. This translates into CASSLELGNYGYTF. This chain connects TRBV5-5 to TRBJ1-2; D unclear. The V end lost 0 bases, the J end lost 2 bases, and 8 bases lay between the germline ends. This CDR3 comprises 14 residues. Germline V lookup: CDR1 SGHKS, CDR2 YYEKEE (reference sequence).